The 10 T cell receptor beta chains in this list originate from one sample, sequenced in a study of Ad26.COV2.S vaccination and SARS-CoV-2 variants. Sequencing used immunoSEQ multiplex PCR; TCRdb keeps in-frame clones, though not all of them. The sample includes 97,000 or so clones, around three quarters of them seen just once. The sequenced sample was peripheral blood, obtained after recovery from COVID-19. The source of these receptors is a human donor who had recovered from COVID-19.

V and J are TRBV6-1 and TRBJ2-6, with D unclear. Germline lookup yields CDR1 MNHNS and CDR2 SASEGT. This CDR3 has 16 residues. Trimming removed 0 bases from V and 1 base from J, with 7 bases in between. CDR3 nucleotides: TGTGCCAGCAGTGAAGCCTGGGGTTCTGGGGCCAACGTCCTGACTTTC. Its protein is CASSEAWGSGANVLTF.

V and J are TRBV5-4 and TRBJ1-1; possibly TRBD1 for D (6 bases). This CDR3 is 16 amino acids long. Germline assignment: CDR1 SGHNT and CDR2 YYREEE (reference sequence). V dropped 5 bases and J dropped 7 bases, with 24 bases sitting between them. In nucleotides, the CDR3 is TGTGCCAGCAGTCTGGACCCGGGGGCTCTGGGCAGTGAAGCTTTCTTT. Protein product: CASSLDPGALGSEAFF.

The chain combines TRBV7-2 with TRBJ1-2; D is uncertain. CDR3 size: 15 residues. Trimming removed 5 bases from V and 2 bases from J, with 15 bases in between. Germline values: CDR1 SGHTA, CDR2 FQGNSA. CDR3 in DNA: TGTGCCAGCAGCATTGAGGCGAGGAGAAACTATGGCTACACCTTC. Its translation is CASSIEARRNYGYTF.

The V call is TRBV9, the J call TRBJ2-5; 9 nucleotides line up with TRBD2. The germline V gene encodes CDR1 SGDLS and CDR2 YYNGEE. The CDR3 totals 16 residues. V lost 0 bases to trimming and J lost 4 bases; unmatched junction nucleotides: 7. The CDR3 DNA reads TGTGCCAGCAGCGTAGGTGGAGCGGGGGGTCTAGAGACCCAGTACTTC. It is translated as CASSVGGAGGLETQYF.

The chain couples TRBV2 to TRBJ2-7; D gene unclear. V gave up 10 bases and J gave up 3 bases, with 19 bases separating them. The V gene's germline CDR1 is SNHLY and CDR2 FYNNEI. This CDR3 comprises 14 residues. As DNA, the CDR3 is TGTGCCACAAAGCCGGGCTCTCCCTACTACGAGCAGTACTTC. This encodes CATKPGSPYYEQYF.

This clone is categorized as medium-sized. The J gene is TRBJ2-7, the V gene TRBV30, with TRBD1 matching over 7 bases. The CDR3 totals 11 residues. J lost 2 bases, V lost 5 bases, and 0 bases had no gene match. Germline assignment: CDR1 GTSNPN and CDR2 SVGIG (reference sequence). The CDR3 loop is CAWGTAYEQYF. In DNA, the CDR3 is TGTGCCTGGGGGACAGCCTACGAGCAGTACTTC.

This clone has only one observation. The J gene is TRBJ2-7, the V gene TRBV11-2, with D perhaps TRBD1 (5 bases). The CDR3 has 15 amino acids. V was trimmed by 4 bases and J by 3 bases, leaving 16 bases between them. Germline lookup yields CDR1 SGHAT and CDR2 FQNNGV. The CDR3 loop reads CASSSGATVLYEQYF. The CDR3 DNA is TGTGCCAGCAGCTCTGGGGCGACAGTCCTCTACGAGCAGTACTTC.

The chain employs TRBV2 and TRBJ2-7; D is undetermined. V lost 8 bases and J lost 3, with 8 bases in between. This CDR3 has 11 residues. Germline V gene lookup returns CDR1 SNHLY and CDR2 FYNNEI. CDR3 sequence (DNA): TGTGCCAGCGGGGTTGACTACGAGCAGTACTTC. This sequence encodes CASGVDYEQYF.

The chain links TRBV19 to TRBJ2-7; 10 bases are a match to TRBD1. Germline assignment: CDR1 LNHDA and CDR2 SQIVND (reference sequence). The CDR3 length is 14 residues. V was pared by 6 bases and J by 2 bases, with 4 bases of the junction left unmatched. Written as DNA, the CDR3 is TGTGCCAGTAGCTCCGGGACAGGGGCCTACGAGCAGTACTTC. Translating it yields CASSSGTGAYEQYF.

This clone was counted only a few times. This chain links TRBV28 with TRBJ1-5; tentatively, D is TRBD1 (5 bases). The CDR3 runs 16 residues. Germline V lookup: CDR1 MDHEN, CDR2 SYDVKM. Trimming pared 5 bases from V and 7 bases from J, leaving 21 bases between. The CDR3 reads CASSEVGGEVIQPQHF. CDR3 bases: TGTGCCAGCAGTGAGGTCGGAGGGGAAGTGATCCAGCCCCAGCATTTT.